This T cell receptor (beta chain) appears in the sequencing data of a study of CD8+CD57+ T cells in acquired aplastic anemia. Genomic DNA acted as the template from which TCR beta VDJ combination and CDR3 sequence profiling were carried out. A single record per CDR3 protein comes from TCRdb applying MiXCR to the reads. The top ten hold 20% of the sample, which has approximately 220,000 distinct CDR3 sequences, roughly 50% seen once. Germline loops: CDR1 DFQATT, CDR2 SNEGSKA (reference sequence). The CDR3 loop spans 13 amino acids. The authors sequenced patients whose flow cytometry had shown CD8+CD57+ cell expansion.

This receptor was taken from a human donor with aplastic anemia. The sequencing sample was made of sorted CD4+, CD8+, or CD8+CD57+ T cells (not recorded which) from PBMCs. This sequence joins TRBV20-1 and TRBJ2-7, with no clear D. The CDR3 region is CSAPTPGGYEQYF. The CDR3 DNA sequence: TGCAGCGCCCCCACCCCCGGCGGCTACGAGCAGTACTTC.